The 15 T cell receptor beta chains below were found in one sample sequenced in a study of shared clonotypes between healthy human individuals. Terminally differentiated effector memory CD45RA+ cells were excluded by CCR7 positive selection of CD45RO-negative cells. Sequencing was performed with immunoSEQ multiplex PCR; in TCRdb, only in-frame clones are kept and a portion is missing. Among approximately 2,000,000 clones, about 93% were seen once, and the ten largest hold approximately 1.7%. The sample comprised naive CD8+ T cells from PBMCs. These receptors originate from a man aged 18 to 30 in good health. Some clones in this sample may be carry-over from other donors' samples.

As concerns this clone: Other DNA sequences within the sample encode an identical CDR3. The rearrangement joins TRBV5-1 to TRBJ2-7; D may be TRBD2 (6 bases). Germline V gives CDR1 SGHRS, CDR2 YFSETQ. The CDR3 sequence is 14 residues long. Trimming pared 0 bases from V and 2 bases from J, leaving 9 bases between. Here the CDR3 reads CASSLASGAYEQYF. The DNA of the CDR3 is TGCGCCAGCAGCTTGGCCTCGGGGGCCTACGAGCAGTACTTC.

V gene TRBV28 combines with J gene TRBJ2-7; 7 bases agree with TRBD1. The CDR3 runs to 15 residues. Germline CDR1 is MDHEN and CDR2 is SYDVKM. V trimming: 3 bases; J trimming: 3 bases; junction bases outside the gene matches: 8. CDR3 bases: TGTGCCAGCAGTTTCCTCCGACAGGGAAACTACGAGCAGTACTTC. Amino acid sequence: CASSFLRQGNYEQYF.

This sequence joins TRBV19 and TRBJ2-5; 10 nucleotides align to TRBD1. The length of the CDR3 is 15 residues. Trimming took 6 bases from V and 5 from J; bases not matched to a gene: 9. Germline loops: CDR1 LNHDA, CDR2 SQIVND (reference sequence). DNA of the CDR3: TGTGCCAGTAGCACCGGGACAGGGGTCGGGGAGACCCAGTACTTC. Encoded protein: CASSTGTGVGETQYF.

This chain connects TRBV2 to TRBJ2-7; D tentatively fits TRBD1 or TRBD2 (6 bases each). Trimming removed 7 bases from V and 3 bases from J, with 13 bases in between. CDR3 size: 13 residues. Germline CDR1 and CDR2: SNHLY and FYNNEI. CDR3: CASTGGQDYEQYF. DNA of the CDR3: TGTGCCAGCACCGGGGGCCAGGACTACGAGCAGTACTTC.

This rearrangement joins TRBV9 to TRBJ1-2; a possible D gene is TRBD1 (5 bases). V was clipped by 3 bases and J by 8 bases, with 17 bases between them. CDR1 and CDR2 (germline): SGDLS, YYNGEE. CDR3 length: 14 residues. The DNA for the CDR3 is TGTGCCAGCAGCGCCCGAGCCGGGACGGGCGGCTACACCTTC. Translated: CASSARAGTGGYTF.

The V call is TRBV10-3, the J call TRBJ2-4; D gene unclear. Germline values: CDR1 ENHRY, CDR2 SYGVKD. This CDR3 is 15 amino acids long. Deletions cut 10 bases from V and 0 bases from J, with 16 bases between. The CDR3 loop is CATTVGDLAKNIQYF. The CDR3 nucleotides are TGTGCCACCACTGTTGGAGATCTAGCCAAAAACATTCAGTACTTC.

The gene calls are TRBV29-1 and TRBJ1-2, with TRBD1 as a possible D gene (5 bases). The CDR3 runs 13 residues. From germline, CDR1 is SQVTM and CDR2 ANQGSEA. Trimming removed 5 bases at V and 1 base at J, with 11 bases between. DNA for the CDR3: TGCAGCGTTCTAGGGGAGCATAACTATGGCTACACCTTC. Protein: CSVLGEHNYGYTF.

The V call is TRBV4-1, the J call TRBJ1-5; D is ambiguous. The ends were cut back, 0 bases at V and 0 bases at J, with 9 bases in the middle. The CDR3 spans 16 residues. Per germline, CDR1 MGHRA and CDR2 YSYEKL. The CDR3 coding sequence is TGCGCCAGCAGCCAAGACGTCAGGACTAGCAATCAGCCCCAGCATTTT. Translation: CASSQDVRTSNQPQHF.

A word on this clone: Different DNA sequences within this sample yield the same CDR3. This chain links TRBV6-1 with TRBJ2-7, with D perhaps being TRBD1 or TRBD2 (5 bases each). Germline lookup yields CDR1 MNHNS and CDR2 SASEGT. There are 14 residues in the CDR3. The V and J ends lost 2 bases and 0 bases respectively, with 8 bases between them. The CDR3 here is CASSEWGSSYEQYF. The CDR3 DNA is TGTGCCAGCAGTGAATGGGGGAGCTCCTACGAGCAGTACTTC.

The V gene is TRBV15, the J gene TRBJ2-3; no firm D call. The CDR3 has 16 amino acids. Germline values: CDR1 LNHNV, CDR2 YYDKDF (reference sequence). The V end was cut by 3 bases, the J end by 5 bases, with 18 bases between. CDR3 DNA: TGTGCCACCAGCAGGTCCTTCTATTACACAAAAGATACGCAGTATTTT. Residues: CATSRSFYYTKDTQYF.

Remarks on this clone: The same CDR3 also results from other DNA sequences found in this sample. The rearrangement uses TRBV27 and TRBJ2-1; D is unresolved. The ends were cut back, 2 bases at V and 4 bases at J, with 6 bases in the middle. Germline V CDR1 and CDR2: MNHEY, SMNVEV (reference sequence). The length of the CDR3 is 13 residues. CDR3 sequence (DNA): TGTGCCAGCAGTTTAGGCGTTTACAATGAGCAGTTCTTC. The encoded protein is CASSLGVYNEQFF.

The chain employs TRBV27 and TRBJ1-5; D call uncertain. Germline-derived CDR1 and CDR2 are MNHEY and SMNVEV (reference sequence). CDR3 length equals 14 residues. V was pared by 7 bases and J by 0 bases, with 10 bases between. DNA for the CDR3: TGTGCCAGCACCACATCCGGTAGCAATCAGCCCCAGCATTTT. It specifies CASTTSGSNQPQHF.

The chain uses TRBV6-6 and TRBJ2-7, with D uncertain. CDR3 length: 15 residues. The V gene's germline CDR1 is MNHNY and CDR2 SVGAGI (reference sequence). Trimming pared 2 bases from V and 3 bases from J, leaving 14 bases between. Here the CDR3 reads CASSYPSRSIYEQYF. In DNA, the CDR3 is TGTGCCAGCAGTTACCCCTCCAGGTCCATCTACGAGCAGTACTTC.

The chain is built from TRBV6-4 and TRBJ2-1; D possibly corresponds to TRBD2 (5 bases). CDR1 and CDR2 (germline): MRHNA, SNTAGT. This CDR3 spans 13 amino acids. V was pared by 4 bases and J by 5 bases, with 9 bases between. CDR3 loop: CASSVASHNEQFF. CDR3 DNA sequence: TGTGCCAGCAGTGTAGCGTCCCACAATGAGCAGTTCTTC.

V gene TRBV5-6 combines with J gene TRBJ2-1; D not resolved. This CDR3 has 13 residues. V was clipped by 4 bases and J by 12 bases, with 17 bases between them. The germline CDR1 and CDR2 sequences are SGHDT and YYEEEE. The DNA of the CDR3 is TGTGCCAGCAGCCCCGCTGGAGTCGGTGGGCAGTTCTTC. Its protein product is CASSPAGVGGQFF.